The 27 T cell receptor beta chains reported below all come from one sample, sequenced in a study of PD-1 blockade in classical Hodgkin lymphoma (dated by TCRdb to about 2020). The library was obtained by the immunoSEQ multiplex PCR assay. TCRdb's version of the immuneACCESS table is confined to in-frame rearrangements and falls short of the full clone set. An unresolved V gene accounts for under half of the shortfall where checked; the remainder is of unknown origin. The sample includes some 7,100 clones, with about 74% observed a single time. The top ten clonotypes cover about 62% of the sample. According to the study, the label for this sample's time point signals: cycle 1 day 1 (C1D1), immediately before nivolumab initiation. Relapse after autologous stem cell transplantation had occurred in all trial patients, and cohorts A, B and C were distinguished by prior brentuximab vedotin exposure. The sample in question was peripheral blood mononuclear cells (PBMCs), obtained at baseline. All receptors derive from a human donor with classical Hodgkin lymphoma.

This sequence joins TRBV7-6 and TRBJ1-2, with D unclear. The germline V and J ends were trimmed by 5 bases and 2 bases, with 9 bases remaining between them. CDR3 length: 13 amino acids. Germline CDR1 and CDR2: SGHVS and FNYEAQ. The CDR3 DNA sequence: TGTGCCAGCAGCACAATTGAGAACTATGGCTACACCTTC. The encoded protein is CASSTIENYGYTF. The variable domain in full, with the rest retrieved from reference TRBV7-6 and TRBJ1-2, is GAGVSQSPRYKVTKRGQDVALRCDPISGHVSLYWYRQALGQGPEFLTYFNYEAQQDKSGLPNDRFSAERPEGSISTLTIQRTEQRDSAMYRCASSTIENYGYTFGSGTRLTVV.

The chain has TRBV6-1 and TRBJ2-7, with D unresolved. This CDR3 is 13 amino acids long. V gave up 4 bases and J gave up 3 bases, with 10 bases separating them. In germline, CDR1 is MNHNS, CDR2 SASEGT. CDR3 protein: CASSGLQFYEQYF. The CDR3 bases are TGTGCCAGCAGTGGGCTCCAATTCTACGAGCAGTACTTC.

In its sample, this clone ranks as large. The chain is built from TRBV6-1 and TRBJ2-7; D is undetermined. This CDR3 has 14 residues. Germline lookup yields CDR1 MNHNS and CDR2 SASEGT. Trimming left V 6 bases short and J 0 bases short, with 12 bases between. The CDR3 bases are TGTGCCAGCAGGATCATACTGAGCTCCTACGAGCAGTACTTC. This codes for CASRIILSSYEQYF.

This clone was detected only a few times. The chain combines TRBV5-1 with TRBJ2-7, with 9 nucleotides matching TRBD1. The V segment lost 0 bases and the J segment 2 bases; nucleotides outside the gene matches: 3. CDR3 length: 15 amino acids. Germline values: CDR1 SGHRS, CDR2 YFSETQ. The CDR3 is CASSLVRDRAYEQYF. For the CDR3, the DNA is TGCGCCAGCAGCTTGGTTCGGGACAGGGCCTACGAGCAGTACTTC.

The CDR3: CATSTTQVVTLGEKLFF. The CDR3 DNA reads TGTGCCACCAGCACCACCCAGGTGGTCACACTTGGCGAAAAACTGTTTTTT. This chain joins TRBV15 and TRBJ1-4; no clear D. V was clipped by 4 bases and J by 8 bases, with 23 bases between them. Germline loops: CDR1 LNHNV, CDR2 YYDKDF (reference sequence). The CDR3 runs 17 residues.

The chain uses TRBV5-1 and TRBJ2-7; D gene ambiguous. This CDR3 spans 12 amino acids. The V gene lost 1 base and the J gene lost 4 bases, with 6 bases spanning the gap. Germline CDR1 SGHRS, CDR2 YFSETQ. The CDR3 is CASSLLGYEQYF. CDR3 DNA: TGCGCCAGCAGCTTGTTGGGGTACGAGCAGTACTTC.

The V and J genes are TRBV7-6 and TRBJ2-2; maybe TRBD1 (6 bases). Trimming cost V 6 bases and J 10 bases, with 18 bases left between them. CDR3 length: 14 residues. Germline V gene sequence: CDR1 SGHVS, CDR2 FNYEAQ. In nucleotides, the CDR3 is TGTGCCAGCAGTCCCCAGGGGAGAATAGAGGAGCTGTTTTTT. Translating it yields CASSPQGRIEELFF.

The chain recombines TRBV28 with TRBJ1-2; the D is unclear. Germline lookup yields CDR1 MDHEN and CDR2 SYDVKM. Trimming removed 4 bases from V and 1 base from J, with 16 bases in between. The length of the CDR3 is 16 residues. The CDR3 region has the DNA TGTGCCAGCAGTTCGCCGTCGAGGGAACTTAACTATGGCTACACCTTC. Encoded protein: CASSSPSRELNYGYTF.

V usage is TRBV18 and J usage is TRBJ2-7, with unresolved D. V dropped 3 bases and J dropped 7 bases, with 10 bases sitting between them. CDR1 is KGHSH, CDR2 LQKENI, per germline. The CDR3 extends over 12 amino acids. CDR3 residues: CASSPNVGEQYF. CDR3 in DNA: TGTGCCAGCTCACCCAATGTCGGGGAGCAGTACTTC.

The chain uses TRBV4-1 and TRBJ2-5; 10 bases fit TRBD2. Germline values: CDR1 MGHRA, CDR2 YSYEKL. The CDR3 is made up of 16 amino acids. J was trimmed by 4 bases and V by 0 bases; bases with no gene match: 5. The chain's CDR3 is CASSQEGAGGRETQYF. The CDR3 DNA is TGCGCCAGCAGCCAAGAAGGAGCGGGGGGGAGAGAGACCCAGTACTTC.

The chain couples TRBV6-1 to TRBJ2-5; D gene ambiguous. This CDR3 is 14 amino acids long. Between the trimmed V and J ends, which lost 0 bases and 5 bases, there was a span of 10 bases. Per germline, CDR1 MNHNS and CDR2 SASEGT. CDR3 amino acids: CASSEAVWAETQYF. The CDR3, as DNA: TGTGCCAGCAGTGAAGCGGTCTGGGCGGAGACCCAGTACTTC.

This chain uses TRBV27 with TRBJ2-5; D possibly matches TRBD1 or TRBD2 (5 bases each). This CDR3 comprises 13 residues. Germline CDR1 is MNHEY and CDR2 is SMNVEV (reference sequence). The V end lost 5 bases, the J end lost 4 bases, and 11 bases lay between the germline ends. This chain's CDR3 is CASSGTPLETQYF. The CDR3 DNA reads TGTGCCAGCAGTGGGACCCCTCTAGAGACCCAGTACTTC.

The chain carries TRBV11-2 and TRBJ2-1, with a tentative D call TRBD2 (6 bases). Germline V CDR1 and CDR2: SGHAT, FQNNGV. Trimming shortened V by 5 bases and J by 16 bases, and 18 bases separated the two germline ends. This CDR3 region has 12 residues. CDR3 amino acids: CASSGPGLLIFF. As DNA, the CDR3 is TGTGCCAGCAGCGGTCCGGGACTCCTGATATTCTTC.

The genes are TRBV29-1 and TRBJ1-1, with unresolved D. Germline V lookup: CDR1 SQVTM, CDR2 ANQGSEA. The CDR3 loop spans 14 amino acids. The V gene lost 6 bases and the J gene lost 8 bases, with 22 bases spanning the gap. The CDR3 DNA sequence: TGCAGCGTCCTCAAAGATCAGTTGGGGATGGAAGCTTTCTTT. Its translation: CSVLKDQLGMEAFF.

This clone occurred once. This rearrangement joins TRBV9 to TRBJ2-5; 10 nucleotides align to TRBD2. CDR3 size: 17 residues. V dropped 0 bases and J dropped 2; count of bases not matched to a gene: 7. The germline CDR1 and CDR2 sequences are SGDLS and YYNGEE. The DNA for the CDR3 is TGTGCCAGCAGCGTAGCCCCCAGCGGGGGGGCTCAAGAGACCCAGTACTTC. This gives the protein CASSVAPSGGAQETQYF.

The CDR3 sequence is CASSYSIGTNQPQHF. The CDR3 DNA follows: TGTGCCAGCAGTTACTCGATCGGTACTAATCAGCCCCAGCATTTT. The chain is built from TRBV6-5 and TRBJ1-5; no reliable D call. The V gene lost 0 bases and the J gene lost 4 bases, with 10 bases spanning the gap. This CDR3 spans 15 amino acids. The germline V gene encodes CDR1 MNHEY and CDR2 SVGAGI.

The V and J genes are TRBV29-1 and TRBJ2-7; D ambiguous. The length of the CDR3 is 14 residues. Trimming removed 0 bases at V and 2 bases at J, with 11 bases between. Germline-derived CDR1 and CDR2 are SQVTM and ANQGSEA. The CDR3 nucleotides are TGCAGCGTTGAAGATACGCGTCTAACCTACGAGCAGTACTTC. Translation: CSVEDTRLTYEQYF.

The chain employs TRBV5-1 and TRBJ1-5, with D perhaps matching TRBD1 (6 bases). There are 15 residues in the CDR3. Germline assignment: CDR1 SGHRS and CDR2 YFSETQ. Trimming removed 1 base from V and 4 bases from J, with 12 bases in between. The CDR3: CASSLIGGRNQPQHF. CDR3 DNA: TGCGCCAGCAGCTTGATTGGGGGCCGGAATCAGCCCCAGCATTTT.

The CDR3 sequence: CAISELTGGIYNEQFF. The CDR3 DNA follows: TGTGCCATCAGTGAGCTTACAGGGGGCATCTACAATGAGCAGTTCTTC. The genes are TRBV10-3 and TRBJ2-1; 9 nucleotides line up with TRBD1. Germline V gene sequence: CDR1 ENHRY, CDR2 SYGVKD. The CDR3 has 16 amino acids. The trim removed 2 bases at V and 3 bases at J, leaving 5 bases unmatched.

The chain recombines TRBV6-1 with TRBJ2-7; 9 nucleotides match TRBD2. Trimming removed 5 bases from V and 5 bases from J; junction bases left unmatched: 7. Germline V gene sequence: CDR1 MNHNS, CDR2 SASEGT. This CDR3 has 14 residues. The CDR3 reads CASSSGLARNEQYF. The CDR3 DNA sequence: TGTGCCAGCAGTTCAGGACTAGCGAGGAACGAGCAGTACTTC.

This chain connects TRBV27 to TRBJ2-1; D perhaps matches TRBD1 (5 bases). Trimming removed 2 bases from V and 7 bases from J, with 21 bases in between. Germline V gene data show CDR1 as MNHEY and CDR2 as SMNVEV (reference sequence). The CDR3 has 17 amino acids. The CDR3 DNA follows: TGTGCCAGCAGTTTAAGGGCCCTGGGGCAGGGTGTGAATGAGCAGTTCTTC. The encoded protein is CASSLRALGQGVNEQFF.

The chain uses TRBV7-9 and TRBJ2-3, with TRBD2 matching over 11 bases. Trimming removed 5 bases from V and 2 bases from J; junction bases left unmatched: 9. The CDR3 contains 17 residues. Germline values: CDR1 SEHNR, CDR2 FQNEAQ (reference sequence). CDR3: CASSSSGRAVYTDTQYF. The CDR3 DNA reads as TGTGCCAGCAGCAGTAGCGGGAGGGCCGTTTACACAGATACGCAGTATTTT.

This sequence joins TRBV27 and TRBJ1-1, with D hard to call. V was pared by 5 bases and J by 4 bases, with 23 bases between. Per germline, CDR1 MNHEY and CDR2 SMNVEV (reference sequence). This CDR3 has 17 residues. CDR3 protein: CASSPTFRGLRGTEAFF. The CDR3 DNA reads as TGTGCCAGCAGTCCCACCTTTAGAGGCCTCCGAGGCACTGAAGCTTTCTTT.

Regarding this clone: Different DNA sequences within this sample yield the same CDR3. V is TRBV2 and J is TRBJ1-3; no definite D call. Germline V lookup: CDR1 SNHLY, CDR2 FYNNEI. The V end was cut by 6 bases, the J end by 2 bases, with 14 bases between. CDR3 length: 15 residues. CDR3 DNA sequence: TGTGCCAGCAGCCGGGGTGAGGGTCCTGGAAACACCATATATTTT. Its protein is CASSRGEGPGNTIYF.

This clone is labeled medium-sized. The chain carries TRBV12-5 and TRBJ1-2; D gene uncertain. The germline V gene has CDR1 LGHNT and CDR2 FRNRAP. The CDR3 is 10 amino acids. Trimming removed 6 bases at V and 6 bases at J, with 5 bases between. CDR3 coding DNA: TGTGCTAGTGGCCCCGATGGCTACACCTTC. As protein: CASGPDGYTF.

This clone has a single count. The rearrangement uses TRBV9 and TRBJ2-7, with D maybe TRBD1 (5 bases). Germline V gives CDR1 SGDLS, CDR2 YYNGEE. This CDR3 spans 15 amino acids. Trimming cost V 2 bases and J 2 bases, with 14 bases left between them. Here the CDR3 reads CASSVGQGFPYEQYF. The DNA for the CDR3 is TGTGCCAGCAGCGTTGGGCAGGGCTTCCCCTACGAGCAGTACTTC.

V gene TRBV6-6 combines with J gene TRBJ1-4, with no clear D. Germline V gene sequence: CDR1 MNHNY, CDR2 SVGAGI (reference sequence). V was cut by 3 bases and J by 0 bases, with 8 bases left in between. This CDR3 region has 15 residues. The DNA of the CDR3 is TGTGCCAGCAGTTATGAAGTTGCAACTAATGAAAAACTGTTTTTT. It codes for CASSYEVATNEKLFF.